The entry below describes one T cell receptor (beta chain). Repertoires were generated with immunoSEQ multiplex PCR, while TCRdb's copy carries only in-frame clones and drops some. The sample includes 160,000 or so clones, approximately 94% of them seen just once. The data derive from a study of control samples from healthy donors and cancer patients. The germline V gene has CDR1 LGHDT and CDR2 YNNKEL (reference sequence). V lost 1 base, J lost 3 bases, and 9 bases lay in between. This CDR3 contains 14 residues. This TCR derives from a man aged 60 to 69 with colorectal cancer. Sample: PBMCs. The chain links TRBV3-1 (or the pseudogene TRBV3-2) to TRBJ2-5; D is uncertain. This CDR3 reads CASSQAGRKETQYF. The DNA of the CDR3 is TGTGCCAGCAGCCAAGCTGGCAGGAAAGAGACCCAGTACTTC.